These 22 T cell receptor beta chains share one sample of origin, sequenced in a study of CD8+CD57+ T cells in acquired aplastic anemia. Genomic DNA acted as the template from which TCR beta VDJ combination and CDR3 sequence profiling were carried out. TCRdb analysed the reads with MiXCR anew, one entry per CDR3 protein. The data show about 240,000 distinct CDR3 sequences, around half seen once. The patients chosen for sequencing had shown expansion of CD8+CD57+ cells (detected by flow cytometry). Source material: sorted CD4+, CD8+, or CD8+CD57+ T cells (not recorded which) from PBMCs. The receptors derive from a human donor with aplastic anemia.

Here the CDR3 reads CASSDRRQGVAGELFF. The CDR3 DNA reads as TGTGCCAGCAGCGACAGAAGGCAGGGGGTGGCCGGGGAGCTGTTTTTT. The rearrangement joins TRBV7-6 to TRBJ2-2; 7 bases are shared with TRBD1. J gave up 6 bases and V 5 bases, and 12 bases lay outside the gene matches. Germline-derived CDR1 and CDR2 are SGHVS and FNYEAQ. The length of the CDR3 is 16 residues. The whole variable domain, remainder taken from reference TRBV7-6 and TRBJ2-2, is GAGVSQSPRYKVTKRGQDVALRCDPISGHVSLYWYRQALGQGPEFLTYFNYEAQQDKSGLPNDRFSAERPEGSISTLTIQRTEQRDSAMYRCASSDRRQGVAGELFFGEGSRLTVL.

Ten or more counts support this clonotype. The CDR3 DNA is TGTGCCAGCAGCCAAGAGACCGGGACAGGGGGCGACGAGCAGTACTTC. Residues: CASSQETGTGGDEQYF. V gene TRBV4-2 combines with J gene TRBJ2-7; the match to TRBD1 covers 12 bases. V shed 0 bases and J 5 bases; nucleotides not matched to a gene: 5. Germline CDR1 LGHNA, CDR2 YNFKEQ. The CDR3 covers 16 residues.

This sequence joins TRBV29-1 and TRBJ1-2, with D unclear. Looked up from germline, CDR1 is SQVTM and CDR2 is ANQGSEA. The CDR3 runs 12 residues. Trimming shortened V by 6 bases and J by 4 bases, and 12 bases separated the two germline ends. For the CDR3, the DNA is TGCAGCGTGAATGACGGAGTCTATGGCTACACCTTC. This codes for CSVNDGVYGYTF.

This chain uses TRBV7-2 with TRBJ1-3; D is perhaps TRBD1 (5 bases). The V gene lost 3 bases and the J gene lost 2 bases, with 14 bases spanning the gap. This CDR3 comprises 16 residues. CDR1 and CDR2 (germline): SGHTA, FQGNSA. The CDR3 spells CASSLGQGTAGNTIYF. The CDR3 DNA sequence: TGTGCCAGCAGCTTGGGCCAGGGAACGGCTGGAAACACCATATATTTT.

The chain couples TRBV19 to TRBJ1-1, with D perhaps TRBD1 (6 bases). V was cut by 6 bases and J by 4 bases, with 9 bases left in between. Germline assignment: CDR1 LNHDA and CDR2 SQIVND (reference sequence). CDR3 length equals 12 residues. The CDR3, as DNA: TGTGCCAGTAGGTGGGGGGCCACTGAAGCTTTCTTT. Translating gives CASRWGATEAFF. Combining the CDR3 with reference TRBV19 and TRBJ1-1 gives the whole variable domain DGGITQSPKYLFRKEGQNVTLSCEQNLNHDAMYWYRQDPGQGLRLIYYSQIVNDFQKGDIAEGYSVSREKKESFPLTVTSAQKNPTAFYLCASRWGATEAFFGQGTRLTVV.

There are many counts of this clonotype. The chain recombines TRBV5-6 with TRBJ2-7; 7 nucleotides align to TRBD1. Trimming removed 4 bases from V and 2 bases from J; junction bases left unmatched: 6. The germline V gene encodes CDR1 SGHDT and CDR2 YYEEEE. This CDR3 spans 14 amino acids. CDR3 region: CASSGGTEAYEQYF. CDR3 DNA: TGTGCCAGCAGCGGTGGGACAGAAGCCTACGAGCAGTACTTC.

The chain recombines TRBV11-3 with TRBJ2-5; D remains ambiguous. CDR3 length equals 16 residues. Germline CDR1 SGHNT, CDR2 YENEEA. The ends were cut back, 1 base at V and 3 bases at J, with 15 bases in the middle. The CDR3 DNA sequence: TGTGCCAGCAGCTTAGGAGGAACGGCACTTAAAGAGACCCAGTACTTC. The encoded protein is CASSLGGTALKETQYF.

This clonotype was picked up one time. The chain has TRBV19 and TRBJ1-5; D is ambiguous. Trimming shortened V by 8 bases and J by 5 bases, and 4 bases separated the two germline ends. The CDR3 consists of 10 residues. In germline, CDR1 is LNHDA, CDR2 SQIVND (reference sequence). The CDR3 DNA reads TGTGCCAGTGGATATCAGCCCCAGCATTTT. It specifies CASGYQPQHF.

CDR3 in DNA: TGTGCCAGTAGTATTCCAGGGGTTTTGGAGAACACTGAAGCTTTCTTT. This sequence encodes CASSIPGVLENTEAFF. V and J are TRBV19 and TRBJ1-1; tentatively, D is TRBD1 (6 bases). The V gene lost 3 bases and the J gene lost 1 base, with 15 bases spanning the gap. This CDR3 spans 16 amino acids. Germline V gives CDR1 LNHDA, CDR2 SQIVND (reference sequence).

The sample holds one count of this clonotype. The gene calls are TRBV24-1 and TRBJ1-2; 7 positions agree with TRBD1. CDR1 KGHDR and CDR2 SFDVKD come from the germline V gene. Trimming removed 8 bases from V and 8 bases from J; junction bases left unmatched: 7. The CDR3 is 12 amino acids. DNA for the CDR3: TGTGCCACCATTGTGAGGGGGCCCGGCTACACCTTC. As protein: CATIVRGPGYTF.

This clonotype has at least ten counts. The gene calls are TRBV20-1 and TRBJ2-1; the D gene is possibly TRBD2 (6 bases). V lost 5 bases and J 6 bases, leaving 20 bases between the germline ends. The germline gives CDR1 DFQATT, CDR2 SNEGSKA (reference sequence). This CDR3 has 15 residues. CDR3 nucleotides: TGCAGTGCTCAGCAACCCGGGACTCTTATCAATGAGCAGTTCTTC. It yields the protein CSAQQPGTLINEQFF.

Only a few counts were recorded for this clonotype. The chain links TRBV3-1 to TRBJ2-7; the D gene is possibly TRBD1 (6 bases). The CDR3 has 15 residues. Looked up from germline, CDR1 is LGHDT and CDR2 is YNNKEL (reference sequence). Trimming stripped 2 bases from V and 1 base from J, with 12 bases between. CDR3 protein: CASSQTGKRSYEQYF. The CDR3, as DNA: TGTGCCAGCAGCCAAACAGGGAAAAGGTCCTACGAGCAGTACTTC.

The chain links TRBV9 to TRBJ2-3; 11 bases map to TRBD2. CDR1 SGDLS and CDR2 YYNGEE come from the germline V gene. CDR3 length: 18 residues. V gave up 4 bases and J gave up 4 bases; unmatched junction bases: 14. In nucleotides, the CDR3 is TGTGCCAGCAGCCCACGATTAACTAGCGGGAGTGCCGCAGATACGCAGTATTTT. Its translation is CASSPRLTSGSAADTQYF.

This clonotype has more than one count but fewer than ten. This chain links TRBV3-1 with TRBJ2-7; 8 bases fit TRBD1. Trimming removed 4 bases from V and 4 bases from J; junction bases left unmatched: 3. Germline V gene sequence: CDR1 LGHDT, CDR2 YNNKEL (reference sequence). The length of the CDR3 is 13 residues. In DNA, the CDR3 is TGTGCCAGCAGCCCCCGACAGGGGTACGAGCAGTACTTC. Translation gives CASSPRQGYEQYF.

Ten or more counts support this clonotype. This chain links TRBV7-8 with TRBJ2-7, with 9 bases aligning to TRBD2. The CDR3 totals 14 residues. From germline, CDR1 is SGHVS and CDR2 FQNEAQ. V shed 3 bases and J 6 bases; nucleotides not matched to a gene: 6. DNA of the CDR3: TGTGCCAGCAGCTTCAGCGGGAGGACGACCGAGCAGTACTTC. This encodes CASSFSGRTTEQYF.

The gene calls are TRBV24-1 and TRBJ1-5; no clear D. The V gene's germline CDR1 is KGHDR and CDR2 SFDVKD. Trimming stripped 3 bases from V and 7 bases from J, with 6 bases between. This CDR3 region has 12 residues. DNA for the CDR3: TGTGCCACCAGTGATACCGGGCAGCCCCAGCATTTT. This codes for CATSDTGQPQHF.

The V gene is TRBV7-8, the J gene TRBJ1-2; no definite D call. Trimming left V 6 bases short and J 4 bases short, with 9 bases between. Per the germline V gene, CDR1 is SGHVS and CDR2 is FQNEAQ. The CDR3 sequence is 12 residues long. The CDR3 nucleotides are TGTGCCAGCAGGGGAACAGTCTATGGCTACACCTTC. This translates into CASRGTVYGYTF.

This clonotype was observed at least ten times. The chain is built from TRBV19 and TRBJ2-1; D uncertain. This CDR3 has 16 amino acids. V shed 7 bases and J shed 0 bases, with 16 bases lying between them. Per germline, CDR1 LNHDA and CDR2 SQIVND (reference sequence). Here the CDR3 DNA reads TGTGCCAGTACCCCATCAGCCACGACCTCCTACAATGAGCAGTTCTTC. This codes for CASTPSATTSYNEQFF.

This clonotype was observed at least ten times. CDR3 loop: CASRATGTGTTYEQYF. Written as DNA, the CDR3 is TGTGCCAGCAGAGCTACCGGGACAGGTACCACCTACGAGCAGTACTTC. The genes are TRBV12-3 or TRBV12-4 and TRBJ2-7; 8 nucleotides match TRBD1. The V segment lost 6 bases and the J segment 2 bases; nucleotides outside the gene matches: 12. The CDR3 length is 16 residues.

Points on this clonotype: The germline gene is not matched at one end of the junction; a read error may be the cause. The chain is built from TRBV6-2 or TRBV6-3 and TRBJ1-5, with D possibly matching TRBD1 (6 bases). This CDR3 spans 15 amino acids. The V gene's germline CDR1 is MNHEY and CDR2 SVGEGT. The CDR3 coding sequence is TGTGCCAGCAATATAGCAGGGGCCTCCGATCACCCCCAGCATTTT. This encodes CASNIAGASDHPQHF.

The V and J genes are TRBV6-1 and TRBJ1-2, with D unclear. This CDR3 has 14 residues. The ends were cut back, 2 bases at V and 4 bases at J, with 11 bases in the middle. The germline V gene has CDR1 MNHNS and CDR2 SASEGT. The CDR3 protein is CASSENPGLYGYTF. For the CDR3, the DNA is TGTGCCAGCAGTGAAAATCCGGGCCTCTATGGCTACACCTTC.

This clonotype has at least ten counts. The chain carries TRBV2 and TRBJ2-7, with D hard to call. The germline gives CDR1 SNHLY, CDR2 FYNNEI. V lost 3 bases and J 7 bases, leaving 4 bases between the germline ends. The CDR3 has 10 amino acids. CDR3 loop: CASSDGEQYF. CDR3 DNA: TGTGCCAGCAGTGATGGGGAGCAGTACTTC.